This T cell receptor (beta chain) came from a study of blood T cell repertoires in COVID-19. The wider study: The cDNA or gDNA used as material had been derived from T cells, B-cell-depleted T cells, or PBMCs.

The assay was immunoSEQ multiplex PCR, and TCRdb's table has in-frame clones only and misses some. The sample shows 230,000 or so clones, 90% of them seen only once. It was during active infection that Seattle patients were enrolled and then longitudinally followed. This CDR3 has 14 amino acids. Germline values: CDR1 MNHEY, CDR2 SVGAGI. J lost 1 base, V lost 6 bases, and 4 bases had no gene match. The clonotype originates from a woman aged 55-70 years with COVID-19, enrolled during active disease. The rearrangement joins TRBV6-5 to TRBJ2-3; 7 bases agree with TRBD2. The sequencing sample was made of peripheral blood. This CDR3 reads CASRTGGGTDTQYF. The CDR3 nucleotides read TGTGCCAGCAGGACGGGGGGTGGCACAGATACGCAGTATTTT.